This T cell receptor (beta chain) appears in the sequencing data of a study of T-cell reconstitution after alpha-beta-depleted transplantation in children. The authors prepared the TCRbeta library with unique molecular identifiers. MiXCR, applied by TCRdb to the PCR reads, yields one record per CDR3 protein. The sample has roughly 200,000 distinct CDR3 sequences, around 7.7% seen once. The CDR3 has 13 residues. V was shortened by 4 bases and J by 2 bases, with 8 bases between the two germline ends. Germline lookup yields CDR1 MDHEN and CDR2 SYDVKM. By proportion, this clonotype is medium-sized (0.01 to 0.1%). The antigen remains unidentified. Broader study findings: Reported findings indicate that, about two months after transplant, alpha-beta T cells came from several hundred expanded clones, which were derived from non-depleted graft cells. When one year had passed after transplant, most T-cell counts and diversity came from newly produced T cells. There were some patients whose high TCRbeta diversity at day 60 came from surviving recipient T cells and thymic progenitors.

The source material was PBMCs, mostly from graft donor cells, sampled 360 days after TCRalphabeta/CD19-depleted stem cell transplant. The origin of this receptor is a male patient under 10 years old who had a stem cell transplant for acute myeloid leukemia, so the T cells may come from the graft donor. V gene TRBV28 combines with J gene TRBJ2-5, with D possibly matching TRBD2 (5 bases). The CDR3 reads CASSSGLQETQYF. The CDR3 DNA reads TGTGCCAGCAGTTCCGGACTGCAAGAGACCCAGTACTTC.